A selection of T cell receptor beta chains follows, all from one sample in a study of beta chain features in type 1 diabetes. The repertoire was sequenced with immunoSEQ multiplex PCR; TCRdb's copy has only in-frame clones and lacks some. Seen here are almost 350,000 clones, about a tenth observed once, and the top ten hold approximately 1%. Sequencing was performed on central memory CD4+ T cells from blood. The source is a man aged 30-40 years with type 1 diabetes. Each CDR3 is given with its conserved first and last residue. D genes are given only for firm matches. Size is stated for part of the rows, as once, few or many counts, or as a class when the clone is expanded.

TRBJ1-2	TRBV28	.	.	CASRVAPYGYTF	TGTGCCAGCAGGGTTGCGCCCTATGGCTACACCTTC
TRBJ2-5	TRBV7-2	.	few	CASSLAGGETQYF	TGTGCCAGCAGCTTAGCCGGAGGGGAGACCCAGTACTTC
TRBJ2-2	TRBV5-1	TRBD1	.	CASSEGTGAGELFF	TGCGCCAGCAGCGAAGGGACAGGGGCCGGGGAGCTGTTTTTT
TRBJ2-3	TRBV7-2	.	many	CASRTDPGLLSDTQYF	TGTGCCAGCCGAACCGATCCGGGACTGTTGAGTGATACGCAGTATTTT
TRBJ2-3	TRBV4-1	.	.	CASSQGSYTDTQYF	TGCGCCAGCAGCCAAGGGTCCTACACAGATACGCAGTATTTT
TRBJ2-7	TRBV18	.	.	CASSRGAYEQYF	TGTGCCAGCTCGAGGGGGGCCTACGAGCAGTACTTC
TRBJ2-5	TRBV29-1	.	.	CSVEETSPLRRETQYF	TGCAGCGTGGAAGAAACGTCACCTCTTAGGAGAGAGACCCAGTACTTC
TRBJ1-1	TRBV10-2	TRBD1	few	CASRRTGNTEAFF	TGCGCCAGCAGGAGGACAGGGAACACTGAAGCTTTCTTT
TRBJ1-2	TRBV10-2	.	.	CASRASGQAHYGYTF	TGCGCCAGCCGTGCCAGCGGTCAAGCGCACTATGGCTACACCTTC
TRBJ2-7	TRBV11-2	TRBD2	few	CASSLAPSGGASTYEQYF	TGTGCCAGCAGCTTAGCGCCTAGCGGGGGGGCGAGTACGTACGAGCAGTACTTC
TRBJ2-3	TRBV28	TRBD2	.	CASSSQVGLARDTQYF	TGTGCCAGCAGCTCACAGGTGGGACTAGCTAGAGATACGCAGTATTTT
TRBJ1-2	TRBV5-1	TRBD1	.	CASKFGTGPNGYTF	TGCGCCAGCAAATTTGGGACAGGGCCGAATGGCTACACCTTC
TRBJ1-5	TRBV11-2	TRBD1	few	CASSLTPTGTGRQPQHF	TGTGCCAGCAGCTTAACCCCGACCGGGACAGGGAGACAGCCCCAGCATTTT
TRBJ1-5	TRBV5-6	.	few	CASSFDGFSGPQHF	TGTGCCAGCAGTTTTGACGGGTTCTCGGGGCCCCAGCATTTT
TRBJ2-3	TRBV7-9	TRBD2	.	CASSLWLRGTDTQYF	TGTGCCAGCAGCTTATGGTTGCGGGGGACAGATACGCAGTATTTT
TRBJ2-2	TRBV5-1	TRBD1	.	CASSSGQLTGELFF	TGCGCCAGCAGCTCGGGACAGCTAACCGGGGAGCTGTTTTTT
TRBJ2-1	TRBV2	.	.	CASSDRQNYNEQFF	TGTGCCAGCAGTGACCGTCAGAACTACAATGAGCAGTTCTTC
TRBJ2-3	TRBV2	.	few	CASRGDGTDTQYF	TGTGCCAGCAGGGGGGATGGGACAGATACGCAGTATTTT
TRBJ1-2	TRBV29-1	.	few	CSVEGGRGGYTF	TGCAGCGTTGAAGGTGGGCGAGGGGGCTACACCTTC
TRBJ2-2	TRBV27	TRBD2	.	CASSLRSGGGTGELFF	TGTGCCAGCAGTTTAAGGAGCGGGGGAGGGACCGGGGAGCTGTTTTTT
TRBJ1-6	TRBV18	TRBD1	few	CASSPGTESSPLHF	TGTGCCAGCTCGCCCGGGACAGAGAGTTCACCCCTCCACTTT
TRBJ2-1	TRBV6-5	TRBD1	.	CASSYPTQGADEQFF	TGTGCCAGCAGTTACCCTACACAGGGGGCCGATGAGCAGTTCTTC
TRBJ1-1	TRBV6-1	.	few	CASRSTGYTEAFF	TGTGCCAGCAGGTCAACAGGGTATACTGAAGCTTTCTTT
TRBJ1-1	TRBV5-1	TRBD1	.	CASSGTVGYTEAFF	TGCGCCAGCAGCGGGACAGTTGGATACACTGAAGCTTTCTTT
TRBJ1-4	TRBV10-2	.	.	CASSYSGDEKLFF	TGCGCCAGCTCCTACAGTGGCGATGAAAAACTGTTTTTT
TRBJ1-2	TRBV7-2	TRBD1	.	CASSLVGRGQGTYGYTF	TGTGCCAGCAGCTTAGTAGGGCGGGGACAGGGGACCTATGGCTACACCTTC
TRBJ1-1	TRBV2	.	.	CASSDWQTTEAFF	TGTGCCAGCAGTGACTGGCAGACCACTGAAGCTTTCTTT
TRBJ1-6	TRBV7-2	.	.	CASSWSQFRQPNSPLHF	TGTGCCAGCAGCTGGTCCCAGTTTAGGCAGCCTAATTCACCCCTCCACTTT
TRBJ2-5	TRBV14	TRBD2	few	CASSRRLAGNLMGETQYF	TGTGCCAGCAGCAGACGACTAGCGGGGAATCTAATGGGGGAGACCCAGTACTTC
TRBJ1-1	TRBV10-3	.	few	CAISEPGRTEAFF	TGTGCCATCAGTGAGCCAGGGAGGACTGAAGCTTTCTTT
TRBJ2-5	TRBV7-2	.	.	CASSLQGGQETQYF	TGTGCCAGCAGCTTACAGGGGGGTCAAGAGACCCAGTACTTC
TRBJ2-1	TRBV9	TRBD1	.	CASSPHRGEQFF	TGTGCCAGCAGCCCACACAGGGGCGAGCAGTTCTTC
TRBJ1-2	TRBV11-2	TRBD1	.	CASSLVRTGDGYTF	TGTGCCAGCAGCTTAGTGCGGACAGGGGATGGCTACACCTTC
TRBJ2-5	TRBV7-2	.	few	CASSAGAGETQYF	TGTGCCAGCAGCGCTGGGGCAGGAGAGACCCAGTACTTC
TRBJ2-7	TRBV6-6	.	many	CASSYSGVEQYF	TGTGCCAGCAGTTACTCCGGGGTTGAGCAGTACTTC
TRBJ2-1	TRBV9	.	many	CASTRDNGEQFF	TGTGCCAGCACCCGGGACAACGGTGAGCAGTTCTTC
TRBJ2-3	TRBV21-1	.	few	CASTQGFSTDTQYF	TGTGCCAGTACGCAGGGTTTTAGCACAGATACGCAGTATTTT
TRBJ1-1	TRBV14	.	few	CASSWTLDTEAFF	TGTGCCAGCAGCTGGACCTTGGACACTGAAGCTTTCTTT
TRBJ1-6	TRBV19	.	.	CASNQAAGRSPLHF	TGTGCCAGTAACCAGGCAGCGGGACGGTCACCCCTCCACTTT
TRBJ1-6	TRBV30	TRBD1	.	CAWSGDREGSPLHF	TGTGCCTGGAGCGGGGACAGGGAGGGTTCACCCCTCCACTTT
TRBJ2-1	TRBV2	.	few	CASRALIRGTHNEQFF	TGTGCCAGCAGGGCCTTGATCCGCGGGACTCACAATGAGCAGTTCTTC
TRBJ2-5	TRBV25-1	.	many	CASSQAGPETQYF	TGTGCCAGCAGTCAGGCAGGGCCAGAGACCCAGTACTTC
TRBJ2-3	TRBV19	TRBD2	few	CASSMSGLAGTKDTQYF	TGTGCCAGTAGTATGTCGGGTCTAGCGGGGACGAAAGATACGCAGTATTTT
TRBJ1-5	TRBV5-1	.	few	CASSLVPGGNQPQHF	TGCGCCAGCAGCTTGGTACCAGGAGGCAATCAGCCCCAGCATTTT
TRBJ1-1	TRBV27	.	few	CASSEQERYTEAFF	TGTGCCAGCAGCGAACAGGAACGGTACACTGAAGCTTTCTTT
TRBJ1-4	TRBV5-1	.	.	CASSFTGGGTNEKLFF	TGCGCCAGCAGCTTCACGGGAGGCGGCACTAATGAAAAACTGTTTTTT
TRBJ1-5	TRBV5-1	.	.	CASSLEGNYNQPQHF	TGCGCCAGCAGCTTGGAGGGAAATTACAATCAGCCCCAGCATTTT
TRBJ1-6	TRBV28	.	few	CASSHHDPDNSPLHF	TGTGCCAGCAGCCACCACGACCCTGATAATTCACCCCTCCACTTT
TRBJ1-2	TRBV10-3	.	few	CAISESRDGYGYTF	TGTGCCATCAGTGAGTCCAGGGACGGGTATGGCTACACCTTC
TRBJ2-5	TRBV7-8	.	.	CASSLDRRETQYF	TGTGCCAGCAGCTTAGACAGGAGGGAGACCCAGTACTTC
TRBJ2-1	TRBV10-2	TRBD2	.	CASSEPLAGDYNEQFF	TGCGCCAGCAGTGAGCCTCTAGCGGGGGACTACAATGAGCAGTTCTTC
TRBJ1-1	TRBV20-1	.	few	CSASGGTEAFF	TGCAGTGCTTCCGGGGGGACTGAAGCTTTCTTT
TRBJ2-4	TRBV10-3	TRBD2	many	CASRAGGRGDIQYF	TGTGCCTCCAGGGCGGGGGGCCGAGGAGACATTCAGTACTTC
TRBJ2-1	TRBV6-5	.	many	CASTPPGTSADEQFF	TGTGCCAGCACCCCACCTGGGACTTCCGCGGATGAGCAGTTCTTC
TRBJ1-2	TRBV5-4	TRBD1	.	CASSQQGVDGYTF	TGTGCCAGCAGCCAACAGGGGGTAGATGGCTACACCTTC
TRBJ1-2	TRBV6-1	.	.	CASIRQSYYGYTF	TGTGCCAGCATAAGGCAGTCGTACTATGGCTACACCTTC
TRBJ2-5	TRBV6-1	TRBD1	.	CASSPDRAQETQYF	TGTGCCAGCAGTCCGGACAGGGCTCAAGAGACCCAGTACTTC
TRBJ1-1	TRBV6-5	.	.	CASSYTGTGGEAFF	TGTGCCAGCAGTTACACCGGGACGGGAGGTGAAGCTTTCTTT
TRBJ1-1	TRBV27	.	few	CASSLGPPGATEAFF	TGTGCCAGCAGTTTAGGGCCTCCCGGCGCCACTGAAGCTTTCTTT
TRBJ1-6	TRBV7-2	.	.	CASSQAGYSPLHF	TGTGCCAGCAGCCAAGCAGGGTATTCACCCCTCCACTTT